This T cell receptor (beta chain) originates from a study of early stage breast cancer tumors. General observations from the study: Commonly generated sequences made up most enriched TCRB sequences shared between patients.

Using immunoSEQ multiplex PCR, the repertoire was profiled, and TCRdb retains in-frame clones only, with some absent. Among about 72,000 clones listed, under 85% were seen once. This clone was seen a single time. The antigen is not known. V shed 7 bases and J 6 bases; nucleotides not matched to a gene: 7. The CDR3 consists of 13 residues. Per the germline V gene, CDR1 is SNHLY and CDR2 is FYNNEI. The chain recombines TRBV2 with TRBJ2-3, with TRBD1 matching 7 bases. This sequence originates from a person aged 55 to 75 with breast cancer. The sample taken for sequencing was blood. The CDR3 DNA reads TGTGCCAGCAAGGGGGCGAGGGTGGATACGCAGTATTTT. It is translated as CASKGARVDTQYF.